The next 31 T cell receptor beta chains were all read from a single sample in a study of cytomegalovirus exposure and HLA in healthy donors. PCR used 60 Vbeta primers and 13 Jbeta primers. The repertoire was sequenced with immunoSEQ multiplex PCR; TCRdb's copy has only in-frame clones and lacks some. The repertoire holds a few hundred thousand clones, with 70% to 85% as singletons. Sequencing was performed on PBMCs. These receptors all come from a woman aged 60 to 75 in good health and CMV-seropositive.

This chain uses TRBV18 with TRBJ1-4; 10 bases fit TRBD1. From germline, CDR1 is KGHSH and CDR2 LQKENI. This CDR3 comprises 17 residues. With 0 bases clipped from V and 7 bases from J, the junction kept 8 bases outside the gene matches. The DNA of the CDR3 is TGTGCCAGCTCACCACCGGGACAGGGGATTGGGGGTGAAAAACTGTTTTTT. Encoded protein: CASSPPGQGIGGEKLFF. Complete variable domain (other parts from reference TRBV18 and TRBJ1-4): NAGVMQNPRHLVRRRGQEARLRCSPMKGHSHVYWYRQLPEEGLKFMVYLQKENIIDESGMPKERFSAEFPKEGPSILRIQQVVRGDSAAYFCASSPPGQGIGGEKLFFGSGTQLSVL.

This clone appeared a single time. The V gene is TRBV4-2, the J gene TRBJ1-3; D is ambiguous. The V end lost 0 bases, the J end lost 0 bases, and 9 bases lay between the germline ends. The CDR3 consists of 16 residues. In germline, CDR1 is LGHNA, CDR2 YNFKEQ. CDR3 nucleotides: TGTGCCAGCAGCCAAGAGGCACGGGACTCTGGAAACACCATATATTTT. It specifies CASSQEARDSGNTIYF.

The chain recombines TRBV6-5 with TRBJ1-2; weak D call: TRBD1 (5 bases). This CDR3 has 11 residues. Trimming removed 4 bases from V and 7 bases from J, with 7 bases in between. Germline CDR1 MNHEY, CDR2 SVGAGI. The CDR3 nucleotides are TGTGCCAGCAGTTCGGGGGGTGGCTACACCTTC. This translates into CASSSGGGYTF.

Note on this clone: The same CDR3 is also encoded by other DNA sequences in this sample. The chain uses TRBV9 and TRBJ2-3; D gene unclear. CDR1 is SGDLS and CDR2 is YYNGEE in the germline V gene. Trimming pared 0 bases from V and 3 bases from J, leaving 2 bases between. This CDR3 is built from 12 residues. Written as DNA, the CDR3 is TGTGCCAGCAGCGTAGCGACAGATACGCAGTATTTT. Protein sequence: CASSVATDTQYF.

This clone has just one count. CDR3 protein: CASSLGGGSGNTIYF. The DNA for the CDR3 is TGTGCCAGCAGCTTGGGGGGGGGCTCTGGAAACACCATATATTTT. This chain connects TRBV5-4 to TRBJ1-3; tentative D call: TRBD1 (5 bases). CDR1 SGHNT and CDR2 YYREEE come from the germline V gene (reference sequence). The V gene lost 0 bases and the J gene lost 0 bases, with 7 bases spanning the gap. This CDR3 spans 15 amino acids.

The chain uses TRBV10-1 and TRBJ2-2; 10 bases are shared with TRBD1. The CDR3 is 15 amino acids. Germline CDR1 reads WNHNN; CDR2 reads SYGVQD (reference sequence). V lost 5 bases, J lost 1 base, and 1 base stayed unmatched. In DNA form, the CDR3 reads TGCGCCAGCAGTAGGGACAGGGGGAACACCGGGGAGCTGTTTTTT. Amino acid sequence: CASSRDRGNTGELFF.

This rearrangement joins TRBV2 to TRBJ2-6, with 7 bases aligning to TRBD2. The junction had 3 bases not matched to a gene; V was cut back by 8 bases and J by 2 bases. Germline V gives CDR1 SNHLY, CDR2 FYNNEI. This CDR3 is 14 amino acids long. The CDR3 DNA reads TGTGCCAGCGCGGGAGAGGCTGGGGCCAACGTCCTGACTTTC. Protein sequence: CASAGEAGANVLTF.

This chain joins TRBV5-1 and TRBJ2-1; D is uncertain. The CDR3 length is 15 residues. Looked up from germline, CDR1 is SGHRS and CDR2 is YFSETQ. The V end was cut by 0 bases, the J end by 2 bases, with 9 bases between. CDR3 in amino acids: CASSLVRQTYNEQFF. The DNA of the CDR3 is TGCGCCAGCAGCTTGGTCAGACAAACCTACAATGAGCAGTTCTTC.

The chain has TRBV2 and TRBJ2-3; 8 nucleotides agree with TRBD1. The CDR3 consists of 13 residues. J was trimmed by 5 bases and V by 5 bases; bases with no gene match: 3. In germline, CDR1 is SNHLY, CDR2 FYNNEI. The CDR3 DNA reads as TGTGCCAGCAGTTCCGACAGGGGAGATACGCAGTATTTT. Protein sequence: CASSSDRGDTQYF. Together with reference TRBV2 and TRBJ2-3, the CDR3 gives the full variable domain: EPEVTQTPSHQVTQMGQEVILRCVPISNHLYFYWYRQILGQKVEFLVSFYNNEISEKSEIFDDQFSVERPDGSNFTLKIRSTKLEDSAMYFCASSSDRGDTQYFGPGTRLTVL.

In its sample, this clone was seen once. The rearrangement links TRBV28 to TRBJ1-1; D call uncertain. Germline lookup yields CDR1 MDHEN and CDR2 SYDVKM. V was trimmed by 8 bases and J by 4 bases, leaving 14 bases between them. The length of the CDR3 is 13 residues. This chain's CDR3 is CASRIWGVTEAFF. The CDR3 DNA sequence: TGTGCCAGCCGGATCTGGGGAGTCACTGAAGCTTTCTTT.

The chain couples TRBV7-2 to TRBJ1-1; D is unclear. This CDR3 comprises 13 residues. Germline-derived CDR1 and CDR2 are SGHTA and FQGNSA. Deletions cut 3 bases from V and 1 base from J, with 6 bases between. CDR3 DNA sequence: TGTGCCAGCAGCTTCCTGGCGAACACTGAAGCTTTCTTT. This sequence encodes CASSFLANTEAFF. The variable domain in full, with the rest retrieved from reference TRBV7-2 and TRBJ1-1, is GAGVSQSPSNKVTEKGKDVELRCDPISGHTALYWYRQSLGQGLEFLIYFQGNSAPDKSGLPSDRFSAERTGGSVSTLTIQRTQQEDSAVYLCASSFLANTEAFFGQGTRLTVV.

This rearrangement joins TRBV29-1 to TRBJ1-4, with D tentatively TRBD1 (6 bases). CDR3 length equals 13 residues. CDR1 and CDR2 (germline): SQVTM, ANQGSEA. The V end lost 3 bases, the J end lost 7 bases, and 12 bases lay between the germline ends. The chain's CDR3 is CSVDEGDGEKLFF. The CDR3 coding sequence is TGCAGCGTTGATGAGGGGGACGGTGAAAAACTGTTTTTT. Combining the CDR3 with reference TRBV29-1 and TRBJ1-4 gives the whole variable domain SAVISQKPSRDICQRGTSLTIQCQVDSQVTMMFWYRQQPGQSLTLIATANQGSEATYESGFVIDKFPISRPNLTFSTLTVSNMSPEDSSIYLCSVDEGDGEKLFFGSGTQLSVL.

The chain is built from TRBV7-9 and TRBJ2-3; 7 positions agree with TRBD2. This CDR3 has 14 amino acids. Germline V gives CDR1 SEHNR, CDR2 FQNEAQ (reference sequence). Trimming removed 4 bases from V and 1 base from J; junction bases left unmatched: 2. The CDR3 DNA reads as TGTGCCAGCAGCTACCGGGGGGGCACAGATACGCAGTATTTT. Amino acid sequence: CASSYRGGTDTQYF. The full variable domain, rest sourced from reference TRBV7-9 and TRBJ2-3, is DTGVSQNPRHKITKRGQNVTFRCDPISEHNRLYWYRQTLGQGPEFLTYFQNEAQLEKSRLLSDRFSAERPKGSFSTLEIQRTEQGDSAMYLCASSYRGGTDTQYFGPGTRLTVL.

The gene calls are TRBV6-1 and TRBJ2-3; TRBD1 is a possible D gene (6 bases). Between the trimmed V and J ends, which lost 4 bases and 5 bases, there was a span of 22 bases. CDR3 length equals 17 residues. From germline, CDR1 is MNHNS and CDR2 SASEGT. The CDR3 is CASSGSRTPRGRDTQYF. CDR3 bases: TGTGCCAGCAGTGGATCCCGGACCCCTAGGGGGAGAGATACGCAGTATTTT.

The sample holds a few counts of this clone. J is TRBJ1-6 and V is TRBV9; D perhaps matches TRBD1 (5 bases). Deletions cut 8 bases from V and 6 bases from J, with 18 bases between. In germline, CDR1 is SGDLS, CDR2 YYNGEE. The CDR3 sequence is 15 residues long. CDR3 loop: CARPGGIRGNSPLHF. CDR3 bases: TGTGCCAGACCCGGGGGGATAAGAGGTAATTCACCCCTCCACTTT. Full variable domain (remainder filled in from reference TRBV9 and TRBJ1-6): DSGVTQTPKHLITATGQRVTLRCSPRSGDLSVYWYQQSLDQGLQFLIQYYNGEERAKGNILERFSAQQFPDLHSELNLSSLELGDSALYFCARPGGIRGNSPLHFGNGTRLTVT.

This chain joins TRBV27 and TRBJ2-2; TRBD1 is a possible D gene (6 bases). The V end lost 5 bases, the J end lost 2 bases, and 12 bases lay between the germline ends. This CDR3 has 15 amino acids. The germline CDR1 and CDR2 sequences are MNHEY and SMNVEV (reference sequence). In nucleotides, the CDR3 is TGTGCCAGCAGTCCCGGACAGAATAACACCGGGGAGCTGTTTTTT. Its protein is CASSPGQNNTGELFF.

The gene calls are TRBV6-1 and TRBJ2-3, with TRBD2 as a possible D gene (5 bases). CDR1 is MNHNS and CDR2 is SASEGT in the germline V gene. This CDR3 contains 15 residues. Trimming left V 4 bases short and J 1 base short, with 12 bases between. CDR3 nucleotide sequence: TGTGCCAGCAGTGTCTGGGCGGGCCGCACAGATACGCAGTATTTT. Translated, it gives CASSVWAGRTDTQYF.

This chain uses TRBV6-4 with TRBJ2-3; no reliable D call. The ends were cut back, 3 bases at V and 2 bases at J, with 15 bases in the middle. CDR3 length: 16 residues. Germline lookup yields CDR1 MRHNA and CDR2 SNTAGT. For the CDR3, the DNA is TGTGCCAGCAGTGATCAATCCGATCGCGACACAGATACGCAGTATTTT. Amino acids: CASSDQSDRDTDTQYF.

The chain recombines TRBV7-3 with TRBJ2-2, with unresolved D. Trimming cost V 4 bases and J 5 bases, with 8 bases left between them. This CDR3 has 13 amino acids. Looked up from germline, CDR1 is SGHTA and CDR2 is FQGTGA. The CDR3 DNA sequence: TGTGCCAGCAGCTCCCAGCGAACCGGGGAGCTGTTTTTT. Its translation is CASSSQRTGELFF.

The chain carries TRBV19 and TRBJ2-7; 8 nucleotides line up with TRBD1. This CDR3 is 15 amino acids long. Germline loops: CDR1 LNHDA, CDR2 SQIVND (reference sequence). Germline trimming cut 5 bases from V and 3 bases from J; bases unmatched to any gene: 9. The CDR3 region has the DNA TGTGCCAGTAGTGCCGGGACAGGTTTCGTCTACGAGCAGTACTTC. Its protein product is CASSAGTGFVYEQYF.

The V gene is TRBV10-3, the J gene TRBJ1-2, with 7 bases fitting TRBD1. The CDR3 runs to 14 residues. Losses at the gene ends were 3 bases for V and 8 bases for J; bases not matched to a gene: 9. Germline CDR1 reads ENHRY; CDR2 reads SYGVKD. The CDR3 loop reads CAISELQGGRGYTF. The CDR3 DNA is TGTGCCATCAGTGAACTTCAGGGGGGACGGGGCTACACCTTC.

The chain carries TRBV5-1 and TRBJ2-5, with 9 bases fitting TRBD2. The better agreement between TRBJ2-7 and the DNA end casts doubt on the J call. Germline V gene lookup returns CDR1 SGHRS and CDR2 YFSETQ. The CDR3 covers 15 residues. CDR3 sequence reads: CASSFSGGSSYEQYF. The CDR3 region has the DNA TGCGCCAGCAGCTTTAGCGGGGGTAGCTCCTACGAGCAGTACTTC.

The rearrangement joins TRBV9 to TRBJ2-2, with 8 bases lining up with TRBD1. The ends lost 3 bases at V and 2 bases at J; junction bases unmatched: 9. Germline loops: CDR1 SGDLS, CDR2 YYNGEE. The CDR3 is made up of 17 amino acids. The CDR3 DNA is TGTGCCAGCAGCGCCAACAACAGGGGGAGAAACACCGGGGAGCTGTTTTTT. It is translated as CASSANNRGRNTGELFF. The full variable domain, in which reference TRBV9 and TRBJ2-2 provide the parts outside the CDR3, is DSGVTQTPKHLITATGQRVTLRCSPRSGDLSVYWYQQSLDQGLQFLIQYYNGEERAKGNILERFSAQQFPDLHSELNLSSLELGDSALYFCASSANNRGRNTGELFFGEGSRLTVL.

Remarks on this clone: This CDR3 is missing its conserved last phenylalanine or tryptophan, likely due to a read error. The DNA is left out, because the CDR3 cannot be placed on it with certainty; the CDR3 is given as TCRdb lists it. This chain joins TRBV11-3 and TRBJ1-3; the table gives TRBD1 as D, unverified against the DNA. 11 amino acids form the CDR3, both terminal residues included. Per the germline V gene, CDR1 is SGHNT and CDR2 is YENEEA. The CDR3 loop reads CASSPPRTGEV.

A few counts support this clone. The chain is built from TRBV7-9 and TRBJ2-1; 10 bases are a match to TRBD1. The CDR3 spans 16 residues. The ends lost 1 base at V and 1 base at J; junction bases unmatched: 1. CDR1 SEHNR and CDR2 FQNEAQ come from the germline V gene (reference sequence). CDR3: CASSLGTGGSYNEQFF. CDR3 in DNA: TGTGCCAGCAGCTTAGGGACAGGGGGATCCTACAATGAGCAGTTCTTC.

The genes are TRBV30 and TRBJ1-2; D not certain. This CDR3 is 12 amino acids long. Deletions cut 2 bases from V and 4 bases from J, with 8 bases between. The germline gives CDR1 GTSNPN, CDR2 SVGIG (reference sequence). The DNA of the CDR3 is TGTGCCTGGAGTCGGTGGGCCTATGGCTACACCTTC. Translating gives CAWSRWAYGYTF. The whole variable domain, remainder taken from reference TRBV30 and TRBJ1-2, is SQTIHQWPATLVQPVGSPLSLECTVEGTSNPNLYWYRQAAGRGLQLLFYSVGIGQISSEVPQNLSASRPQDRQFILSSKKLLLSDSGFYLCAWSRWAYGYTFGSGTRLTVV.

CDR3 nucleotides: TGCGCCAGCAGCTCGTCACCGGGACAGGGGTACGAGCAGTACTTC. Translation gives CASSSSPGQGYEQYF. The V gene is TRBV5-1, the J gene TRBJ2-7; 10 bases are a match to TRBD1. After removal of 3 bases from V and 4 bases from J, the junction contained 7 bases not matched to a gene. Per the germline V gene, CDR1 is SGHRS and CDR2 is YFSETQ. This CDR3 is 15 amino acids long.

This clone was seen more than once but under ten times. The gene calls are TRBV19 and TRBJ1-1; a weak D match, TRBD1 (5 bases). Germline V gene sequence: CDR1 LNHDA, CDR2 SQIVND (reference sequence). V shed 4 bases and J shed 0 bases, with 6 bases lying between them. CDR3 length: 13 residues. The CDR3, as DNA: TGTGCCAGTAGTACACAGGTGAACACTGAAGCTTTCTTT. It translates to CASSTQVNTEAFF.

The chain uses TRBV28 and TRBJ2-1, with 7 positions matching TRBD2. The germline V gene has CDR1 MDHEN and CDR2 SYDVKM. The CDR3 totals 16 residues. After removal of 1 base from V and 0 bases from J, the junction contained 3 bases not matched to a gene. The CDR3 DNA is TGTGCCAGCAGTTTATCGTCTAGCGGCTCCTACAATGAGCAGTTCTTC. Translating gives CASSLSSSGSYNEQFF.

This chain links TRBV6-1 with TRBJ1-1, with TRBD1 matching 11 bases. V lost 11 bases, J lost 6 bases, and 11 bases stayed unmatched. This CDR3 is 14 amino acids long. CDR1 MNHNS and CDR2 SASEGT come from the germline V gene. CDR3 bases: TGTGCCGGACCCTCCGGGACAGGGGGAGCTGAAGCTTTCTTT. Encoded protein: CAGPSGTGGAEAFF.

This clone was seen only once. CDR3 DNA sequence: TGTGCCAGCAGCTTAGGTGTTCCCGACAGAAAGATTGAAGCTTTCTTT. Its translation is CASSLGVPDRKIEAFF. The chain joins TRBV7-2 to TRBJ1-1, with D possibly being TRBD1 (5 bases). The CDR3 is made up of 16 amino acids. The germline V gene has CDR1 SGHTA and CDR2 FQGNSA. V lost 1 base to trimming and J lost 7 bases, with 19 bases between them.